Reported below is one TCR beta chain. Its specificity is not known. V lost 3 bases and J lost 7, with 10 bases in between. In germline, CDR1 is DFQATT, CDR2 SNEGSKA (reference sequence). The CDR3 runs to 12 residues. A second about 7 to 11 cycle PCR used barcoded and J-beta primers. TCRdb reprocessed the 5' RACE reads via MiXCR and lists one record per CDR3 protein. The data hold 780,000 or so distinct CDR3 sequences, with around half observed a single time. This sample is part of a study of blood T cells in healthy people across ages. General study points: Higher diversity and more naive CD4+ cells were features of long-lived donors, compared to aged donors. Without sorted subsets, naive and antigen-experienced compartments could not be conclusively compared.

The sample providers were healthy Caucasian people from Russia, aged about 6 to 95. V is TRBV20-1 and J is TRBJ1-5; D is ambiguous. The origin of this receptor is a man older than 75 in good health. Sequencing was carried out using blood. CDR3 protein: CSASGGRQPQHF. The CDR3 DNA reads as TGCAGTGCTAGTGGAGGGCGGCAGCCCCAGCATTTT.